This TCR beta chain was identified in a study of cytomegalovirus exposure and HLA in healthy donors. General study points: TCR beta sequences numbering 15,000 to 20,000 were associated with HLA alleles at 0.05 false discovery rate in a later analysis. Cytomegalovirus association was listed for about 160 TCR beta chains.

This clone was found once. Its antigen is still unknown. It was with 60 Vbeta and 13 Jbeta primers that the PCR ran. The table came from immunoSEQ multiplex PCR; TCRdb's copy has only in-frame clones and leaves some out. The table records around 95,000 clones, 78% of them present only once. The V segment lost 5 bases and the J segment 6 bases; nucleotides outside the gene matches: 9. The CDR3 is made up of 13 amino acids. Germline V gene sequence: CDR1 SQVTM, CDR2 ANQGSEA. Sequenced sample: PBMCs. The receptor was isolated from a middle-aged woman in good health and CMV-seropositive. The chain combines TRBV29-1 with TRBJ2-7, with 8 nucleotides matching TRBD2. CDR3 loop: CSVLTGRAGEQYF. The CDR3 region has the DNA TGCAGCGTTCTAACCGGGAGGGCGGGCGAGCAGTACTTC.